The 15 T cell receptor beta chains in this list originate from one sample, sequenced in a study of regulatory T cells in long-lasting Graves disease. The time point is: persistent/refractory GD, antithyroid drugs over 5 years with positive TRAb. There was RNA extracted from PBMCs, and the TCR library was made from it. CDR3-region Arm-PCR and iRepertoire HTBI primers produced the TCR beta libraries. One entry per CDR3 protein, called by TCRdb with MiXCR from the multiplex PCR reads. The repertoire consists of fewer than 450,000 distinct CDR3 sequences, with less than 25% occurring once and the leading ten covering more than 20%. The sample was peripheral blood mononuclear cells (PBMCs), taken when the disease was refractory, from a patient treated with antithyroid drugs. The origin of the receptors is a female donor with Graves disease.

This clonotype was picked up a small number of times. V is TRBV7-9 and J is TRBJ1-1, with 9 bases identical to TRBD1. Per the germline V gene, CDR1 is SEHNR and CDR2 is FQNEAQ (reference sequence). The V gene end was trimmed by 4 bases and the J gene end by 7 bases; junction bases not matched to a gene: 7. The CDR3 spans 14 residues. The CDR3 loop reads CASSSVPGQGEAFF. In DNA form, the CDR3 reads TGTGCCAGCAGCTCGGTCCCGGGACAGGGTGAAGCTTTCTTT.

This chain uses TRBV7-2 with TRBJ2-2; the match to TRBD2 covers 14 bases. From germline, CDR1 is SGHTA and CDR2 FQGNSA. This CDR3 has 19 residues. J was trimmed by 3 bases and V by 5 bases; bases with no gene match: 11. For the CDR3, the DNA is TGTGCCAGCAGCCCGCGAATACGACTAGCGGGAGGGTACACCGGGGAGCTGTTTTTT. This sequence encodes CASSPRIRLAGGYTGELFF.

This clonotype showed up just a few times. The DNA of the CDR3 is TGCGCCAGCAGTGAGTCTCGGGGGAGGGGTCGTGAGACCCAGTACTTC. It specifies CASSESRGRGRETQYF. The chain employs TRBV10-1 and TRBJ2-5; 7 bases fit TRBD2. The CDR3 is made up of 16 amino acids. Per germline, CDR1 WNHNN and CDR2 SYGVQD (reference sequence). The V and J ends lost 0 bases and 5 bases, in that order; junction bases with no gene match: 9.

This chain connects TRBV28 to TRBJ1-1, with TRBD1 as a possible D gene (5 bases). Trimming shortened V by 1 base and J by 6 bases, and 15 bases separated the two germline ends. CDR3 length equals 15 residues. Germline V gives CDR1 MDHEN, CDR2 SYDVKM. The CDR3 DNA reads TGTGCCAGCAGTTTATTACATGCAGGGAGGGCTGAAGCTTTCTTT. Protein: CASSLLHAGRAEAFF.

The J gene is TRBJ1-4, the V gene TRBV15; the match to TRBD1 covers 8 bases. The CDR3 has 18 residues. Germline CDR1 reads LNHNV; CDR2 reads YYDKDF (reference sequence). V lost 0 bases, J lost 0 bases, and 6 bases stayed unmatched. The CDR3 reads CATSRDLTGVATNEKLFF. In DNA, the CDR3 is TGTGCCACCAGCAGAGATTTGACAGGGGTGGCAACTAATGAAAAACTGTTTTTT.

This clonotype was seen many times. CDR3 nucleotides: TGCGCCAGCAGTGAGACGCGGCAGGGAGGGAGTTTCACTGAAGCTTTCTTT. Its protein product is CASSETRQGGSFTEAFF. This chain uses TRBV10-1 with TRBJ1-1; possible D gene TRBD1, 5 bases. The ends were cut back, 2 bases at V and 4 bases at J, with 20 bases in the middle. This CDR3 is 17 amino acids long. In germline, CDR1 is WNHNN, CDR2 SYGVQD (reference sequence).

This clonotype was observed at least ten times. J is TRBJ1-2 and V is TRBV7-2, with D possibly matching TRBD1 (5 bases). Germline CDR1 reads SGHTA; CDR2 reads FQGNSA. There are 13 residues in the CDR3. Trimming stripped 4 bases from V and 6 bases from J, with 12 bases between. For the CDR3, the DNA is TGTGCCAGCAGCTCGACAGTGGGGGATGGCTACACCTTC. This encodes CASSSTVGDGYTF.

The CDR3 is CASSPRIGAWTGELFF. The CDR3 nucleotides read TGTGCCAGCAGCCCCCGTATTGGGGCTTGGACCGGGGAGCTGTTTTTT. The genes are TRBV7-8 and TRBJ2-2, with a possible D match to TRBD1 (5 bases). Germline CDR1 and CDR2: SGHVS and FQNEAQ. Trimming left V 5 bases short and J 5 bases short, with 18 bases between. The CDR3 runs 16 residues.

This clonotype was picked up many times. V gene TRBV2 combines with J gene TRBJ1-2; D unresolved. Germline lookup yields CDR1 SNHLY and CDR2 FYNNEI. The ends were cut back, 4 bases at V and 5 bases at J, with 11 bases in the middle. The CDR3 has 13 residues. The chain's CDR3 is CASSGAASYGYTF. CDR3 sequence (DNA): TGTGCCAGCAGTGGTGCAGCGAGTTATGGCTACACCTTC.

CDR3 nucleotides: TGTGCCAGCTCACCAACTAGCGGGGGCGGCGGCTCCTACGAGCAGTACTTC. It yields the protein CASSPTSGGGGSYEQYF. The V call is TRBV18, the J call TRBJ2-7; TRBD2 matches 11 bases. V dropped 2 bases and J dropped 0; count of bases not matched to a gene: 6. The CDR3 sequence is 17 residues long. CDR1 is KGHSH, CDR2 LQKENI, per germline.

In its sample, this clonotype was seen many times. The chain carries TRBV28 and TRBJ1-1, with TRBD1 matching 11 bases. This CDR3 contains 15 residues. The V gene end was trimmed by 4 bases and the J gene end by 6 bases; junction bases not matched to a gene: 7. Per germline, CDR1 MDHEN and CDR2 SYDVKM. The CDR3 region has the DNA TGTGCCAGCAGTTCCCCGGGACAGGGGGAGGCTGAAGCTTTCTTT. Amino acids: CASSSPGQGEAEAFF. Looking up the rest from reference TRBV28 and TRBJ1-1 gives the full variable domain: DVKVTQSSRYLVKRTGEKVFLECVQDMDHENMFWYRQDPGLGLRLIYFSYDVKMKEKGDIPEGYSVSREKKERFSLILESASTNQTSMYLCASSSPGQGEAEAFFGQGTRLTVV.

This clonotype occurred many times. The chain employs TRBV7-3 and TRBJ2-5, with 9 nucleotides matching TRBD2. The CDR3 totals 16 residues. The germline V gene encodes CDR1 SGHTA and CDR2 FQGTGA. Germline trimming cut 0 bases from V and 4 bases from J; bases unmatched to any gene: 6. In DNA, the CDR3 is TGTGCCAGCAGCTTAACGAGAGCGGGAGGTCGAGAGACCCAGTACTTC. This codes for CASSLTRAGGRETQYF.

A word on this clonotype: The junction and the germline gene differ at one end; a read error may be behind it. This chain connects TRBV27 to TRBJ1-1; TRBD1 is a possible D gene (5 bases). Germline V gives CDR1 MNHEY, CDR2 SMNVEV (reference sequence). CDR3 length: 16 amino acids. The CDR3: CASSPLEGRTNTGAFF. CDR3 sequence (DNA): TGTGCCAGCAGTCCACTGGAGGGACGGACGAACACTGGAGCTTTCTTT.

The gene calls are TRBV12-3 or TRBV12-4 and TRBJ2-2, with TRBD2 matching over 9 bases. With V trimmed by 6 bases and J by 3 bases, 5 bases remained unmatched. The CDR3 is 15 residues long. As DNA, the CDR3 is TGTGCCAGCAGCCAGCGGGAGGCGTACACCGGGGAGCTGTTTTTT. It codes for CASSQREAYTGELFF.

The CDR3 loop is CASSHDGPREQYF. The CDR3 DNA reads TGCGCCAGCAGCCATGACGGGCCTCGGGAGCAGTACTTC. The gene calls are TRBV5-1 and TRBJ2-7; D uncertain. The V gene lost 4 bases and the J gene lost 7 bases, with 15 bases spanning the gap. Germline values: CDR1 SGHRS, CDR2 YFSETQ. This CDR3 is 13 amino acids long.